These 2 T cell receptor beta chains originate from one sample sequenced in a study of Graves' ophthalmopathy and Graves' hyperthyroidism. RNA transcripts provided the template for amplifying TCR beta CDR3 regions. Scientists carried out first-round RT-PCR using HTBI primers and then a second-round multiplex PCR. Each CDR3 protein is one row after TCRdb ran MiXCR on the multiplex PCR reads. Among about 1.1 million distinct CDR3 sequences listed, less than 45% were seen once. Source material: peripheral blood or thyroid tissue (not recorded which). Receptors were obtained from an adult man with Graves' hyperthyroidism.

This clonotype showed up just once. Possible read error: a much larger clone is one base away. The chain has TRBV7-2 and TRBJ2-7; the match to TRBD2 covers 7 bases. CDR1 is SGHTA, CDR2 FQGNSA, per germline. The CDR3 is 13 residues long. V lost 4 bases, J lost 6 bases, and 6 bases stayed unmatched. CDR3 region: CASSSVSGGEQYF. The CDR3 DNA is TGTGCCAGCAGCTCAGTCTCGGGAGGCGAGCAGTACTTC.

Here the CDR3 reads CASSLPEQGGATQYF. Written as DNA, the CDR3 is TGTGCCAGCAGCTTACCCGAGCAGGGTGGGGCTACCCAGTACTTC. The rearrangement uses TRBV7-2 and TRBJ2-5; D perhaps matches TRBD1 (5 bases). Trimming removed 2 bases at V and 8 bases at J, with 18 bases between. CDR3 length: 15 residues. The germline V gene encodes CDR1 SGHTA and CDR2 FQGNSA.